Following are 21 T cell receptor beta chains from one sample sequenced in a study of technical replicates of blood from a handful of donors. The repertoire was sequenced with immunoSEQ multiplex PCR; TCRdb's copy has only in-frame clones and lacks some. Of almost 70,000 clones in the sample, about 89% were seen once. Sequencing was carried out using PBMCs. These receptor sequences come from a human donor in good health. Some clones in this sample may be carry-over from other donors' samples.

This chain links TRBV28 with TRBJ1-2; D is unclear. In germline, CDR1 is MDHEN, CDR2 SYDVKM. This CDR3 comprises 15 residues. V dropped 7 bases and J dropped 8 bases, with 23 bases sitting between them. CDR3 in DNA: TGTGCCAGCACCCCTCACCGGGAAGAGCGGCGAGGCTACACCTTC. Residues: CASTPHREERRGYTF.

CDR3 region: CASSSDRGQNIQYF. CDR3 DNA sequence: TGTGCCAGCAGCTCGGACAGGGGACAAAACATTCAGTACTTC. The rearrangement joins TRBV5-4 to TRBJ2-4; 9 positions agree with TRBD1. The CDR3 length is 14 residues. The V and J ends lost 3 bases and 5 bases, in that order; junction bases with no gene match: 3. CDR1 and CDR2 (germline): SGHNT, YYREEE (reference sequence).

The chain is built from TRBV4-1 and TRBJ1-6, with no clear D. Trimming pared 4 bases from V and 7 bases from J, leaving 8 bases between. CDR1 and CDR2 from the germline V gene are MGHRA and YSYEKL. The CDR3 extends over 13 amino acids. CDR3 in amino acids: CASSRPGNSPLHF. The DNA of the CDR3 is TGCGCCAGCAGCCGCCCGGGAAATTCACCCCTCCACTTT.

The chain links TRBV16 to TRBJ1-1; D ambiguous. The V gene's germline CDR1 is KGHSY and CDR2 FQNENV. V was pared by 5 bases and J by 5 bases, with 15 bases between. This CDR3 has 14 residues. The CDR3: CASSGRERVTEAFF. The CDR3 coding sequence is TGTGCCAGCAGCGGAAGGGAGAGGGTTACTGAAGCTTTCTTT.

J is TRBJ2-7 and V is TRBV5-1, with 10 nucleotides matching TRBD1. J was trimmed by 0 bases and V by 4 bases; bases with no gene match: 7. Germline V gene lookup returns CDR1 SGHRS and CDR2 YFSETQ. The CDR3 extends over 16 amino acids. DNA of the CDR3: TGCGCCAGCAGCCTGGACCGGGACAGGGGCTCCTACGAGCAGTACTTC. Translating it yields CASSLDRDRGSYEQYF.

CDR3 DNA sequence: TGTGCCAGCAGTTACACTGGACTAGCCAAAAACATTCAGTACTTC. Its protein product is CASSYTGLAKNIQYF. The chain has TRBV6-6 and TRBJ2-4, with a possible D match to TRBD2 (5 bases). CDR1 is MNHNY, CDR2 SVGAGI, per germline (reference sequence). CDR3 length: 15 residues. V lost 2 bases to trimming and J lost 0 bases, with 8 bases between them.

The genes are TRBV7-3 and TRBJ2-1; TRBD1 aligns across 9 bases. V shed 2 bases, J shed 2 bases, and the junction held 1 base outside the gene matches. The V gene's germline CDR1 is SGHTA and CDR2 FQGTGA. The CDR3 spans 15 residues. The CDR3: CASSLDRGTYNEQFF. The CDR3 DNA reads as TGTGCCAGCAGCTTAGACAGGGGGACCTACAATGAGCAGTTCTTC.

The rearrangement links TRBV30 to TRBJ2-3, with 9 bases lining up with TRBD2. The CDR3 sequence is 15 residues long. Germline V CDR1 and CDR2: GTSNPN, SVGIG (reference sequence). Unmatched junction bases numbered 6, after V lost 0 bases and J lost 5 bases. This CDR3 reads CAWSVGLAGRDTQYF. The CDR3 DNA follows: TGTGCCTGGAGTGTAGGGCTAGCGGGGAGAGATACGCAGTATTTT.

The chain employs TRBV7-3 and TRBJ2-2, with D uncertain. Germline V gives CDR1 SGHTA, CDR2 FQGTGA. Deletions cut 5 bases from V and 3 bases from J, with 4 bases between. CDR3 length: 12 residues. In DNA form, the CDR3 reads TGTGCCAGCAGCCCGGACACCGGGGAGCTGTTTTTT. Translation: CASSPDTGELFF.

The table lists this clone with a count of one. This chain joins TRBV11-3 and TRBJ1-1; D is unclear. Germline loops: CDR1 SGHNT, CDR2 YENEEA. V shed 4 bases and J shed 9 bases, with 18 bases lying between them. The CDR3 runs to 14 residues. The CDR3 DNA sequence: TGTGCCAGCAGCTCCCCGGGTCCTTTGCCGCAAGCTTTCTTT. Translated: CASSSPGPLPQAFF.

Here the CDR3 reads CASSKSGDLNTEAFF. CDR3 nucleotides: TGCGCCAGCAGCAAAAGCGGGGATCTGAACACTGAAGCTTTCTTT. The chain combines TRBV4-1 with TRBJ1-1; D remains unclear. The CDR3 loop spans 15 amino acids. V was trimmed by 5 bases and J by 0 bases, leaving 13 bases between them. Germline CDR1 and CDR2: MGHRA and YSYEKL.

CDR3: CASTAGRQGNTEAFF. CDR3 nucleotides: TGTGCCAGCACCGCGGGAAGACAGGGGAACACTGAAGCTTTCTTT. The rearrangement uses TRBV6-1 and TRBJ1-1; 7 bases align to TRBD1. The germline V gene encodes CDR1 MNHNS and CDR2 SASEGT. With V trimmed by 7 bases and J by 1 base, 9 bases remained unmatched. This CDR3 is built from 15 residues.

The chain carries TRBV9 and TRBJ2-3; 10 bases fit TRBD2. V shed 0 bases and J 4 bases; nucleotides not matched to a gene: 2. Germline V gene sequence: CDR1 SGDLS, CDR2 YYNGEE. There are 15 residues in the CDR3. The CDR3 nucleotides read TGTGCCAGCAGCGTAGCTGGGACTAGCGCAGATACGCAGTATTTT. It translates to CASSVAGTSADTQYF.

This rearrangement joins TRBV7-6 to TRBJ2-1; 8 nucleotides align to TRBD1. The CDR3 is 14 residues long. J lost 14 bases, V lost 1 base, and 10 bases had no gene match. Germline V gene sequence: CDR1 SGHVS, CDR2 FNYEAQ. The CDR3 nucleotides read TGTGCCAGCAGCTTAGGGACAGGGCCGGAAAAAAAGTTCTTC. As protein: CASSLGTGPEKKFF.

For the CDR3, the DNA is TGTGCCATCAGTGATTCTAGCGGGGACTACGAGCAGTACTTC. As protein: CAISDSSGDYEQYF. The chain carries TRBV10-3 and TRBJ2-7; the match to TRBD2 covers 9 bases. Per germline, CDR1 ENHRY and CDR2 SYGVKD. The CDR3 runs 14 residues. J lost 3 bases, V lost 3 bases, and 3 bases had no gene match.

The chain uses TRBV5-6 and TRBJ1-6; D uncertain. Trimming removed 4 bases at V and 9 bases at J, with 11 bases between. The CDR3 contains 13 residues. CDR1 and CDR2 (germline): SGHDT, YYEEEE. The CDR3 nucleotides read TGTGCCAGCAGCCTCTTAGGAGGTTCACCCCTCCACTTT. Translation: CASSLLGGSPLHF. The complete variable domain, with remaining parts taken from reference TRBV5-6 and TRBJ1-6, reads DAGVTQSPTHLIKTRGQQVTLRCSPKSGHDTVSWYQQALGQGPQFIFQYYEEEERQRGNFPDRFSGHQFPNYSSELNVNALLLGDSALYLCASSLLGGSPLHFGNGTRLTVT.

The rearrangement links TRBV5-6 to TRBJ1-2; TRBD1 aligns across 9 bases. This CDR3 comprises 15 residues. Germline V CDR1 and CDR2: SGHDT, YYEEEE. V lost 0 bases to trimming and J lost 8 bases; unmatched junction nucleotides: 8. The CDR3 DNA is TGTGCCAGCAGCTTGGTGGGACAGGGTATGGGAGGCTACACCTTC. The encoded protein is CASSLVGQGMGGYTF.

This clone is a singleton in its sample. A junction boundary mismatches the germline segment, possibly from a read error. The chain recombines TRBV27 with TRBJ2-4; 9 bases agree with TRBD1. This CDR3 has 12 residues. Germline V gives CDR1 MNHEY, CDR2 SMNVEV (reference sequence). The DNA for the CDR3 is TGTGCCAGCAGGCCCGGACAGGGGAAAGTCCACTTC. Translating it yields CASRPGQGKVHF.

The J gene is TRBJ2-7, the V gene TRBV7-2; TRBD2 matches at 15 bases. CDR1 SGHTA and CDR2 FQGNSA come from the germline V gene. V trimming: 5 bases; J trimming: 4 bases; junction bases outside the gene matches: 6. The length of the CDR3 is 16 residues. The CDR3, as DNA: TGTGCCAGCAGCCGAAGGACTAGCGGGAGGGAATACGAGCAGTACTTC. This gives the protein CASSRRTSGREYEQYF.

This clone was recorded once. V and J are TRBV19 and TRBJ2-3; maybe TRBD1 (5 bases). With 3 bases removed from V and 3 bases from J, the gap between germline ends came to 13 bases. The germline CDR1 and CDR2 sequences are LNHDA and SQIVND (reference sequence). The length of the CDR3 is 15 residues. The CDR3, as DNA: TGTGCCAGTAGTATTGGGGCCAGGGTAACAGATACGCAGTATTTT. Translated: CASSIGARVTDTQYF.

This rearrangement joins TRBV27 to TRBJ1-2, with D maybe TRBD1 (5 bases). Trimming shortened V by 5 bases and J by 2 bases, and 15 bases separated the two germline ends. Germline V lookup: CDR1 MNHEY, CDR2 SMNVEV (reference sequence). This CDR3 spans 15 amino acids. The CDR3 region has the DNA TGTGCCAGCAGTCCAGGTGGGGCCTCCAACTATGGCTACACCTTC. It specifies CASSPGGASNYGYTF.